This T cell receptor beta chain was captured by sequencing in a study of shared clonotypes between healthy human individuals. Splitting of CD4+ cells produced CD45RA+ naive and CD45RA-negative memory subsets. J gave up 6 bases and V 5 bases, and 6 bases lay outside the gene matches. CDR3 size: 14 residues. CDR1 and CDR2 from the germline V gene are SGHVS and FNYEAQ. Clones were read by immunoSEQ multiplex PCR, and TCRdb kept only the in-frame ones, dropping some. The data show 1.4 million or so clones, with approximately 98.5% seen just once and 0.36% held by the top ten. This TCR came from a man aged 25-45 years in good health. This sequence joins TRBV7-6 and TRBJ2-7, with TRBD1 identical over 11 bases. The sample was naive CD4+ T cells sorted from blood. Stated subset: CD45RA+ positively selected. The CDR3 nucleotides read TGTGCCAGCAGCCAAGACGGGACAGGGGGCGAGCAGTACTTC. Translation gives CASSQDGTGGEQYF.